The clone carrying this TCR beta chain was seen ten or more times. Its specificity is not known. This sample stems from a study of T cells in Graves' hyperthyroidism and ophthalmopathy. Uncontrolled infections, other autoimmune diseases, pregnancy or lactation led to exclusion of patients. Fresh peripheral blood, roughly 9.8 ml of it, supplied the PBMCs. General study findings and limits: Ophthalmopathy was distinguished from stable hyperthyroidism by 13 V-J signatures. Peripheral blood also featured most of the thyroid clonotypes expanded above 0.001.

Authors of the study amplified TCR beta CDR3 regions from RNA transcripts. TCR CDR3 underwent first-round RT-PCR with the HTBI primer set. TCRdb used MiXCR to reprocess the multiplex PCR reads, holding one entry per CDR3 protein. The table lists approximately 620,000 distinct CDR3 sequences, about a sixth of them singletons, with 2.5% to 4% in the top ten. The CDR3 sequence is 15 residues long. The V and J ends lost 5 bases and 4 bases, in that order; junction bases with no gene match: 6. Germline lookup yields CDR1 SNHLY and CDR2 FYNNEI. This sequence originates from a middle-aged woman with Graves' ophthalmopathy. The sequencing input was blood. The chain carries TRBV2 and TRBJ2-3; TRBD1 agrees at 10 bases. The CDR3 region has the DNA TGTGCCAGCAGTCGGGACAGGGGCGGCTCAGATACGCAGTATTTT. Its translation: CASSRDRGGSDTQYF. The entire variable domain, with the rest obtained from reference TRBV2 and TRBJ2-3, is as follows: EPEVTQTPSHQVTQMGQEVILRCVPISNHLYFYWYRQILGQKVEFLVSFYNNEISEKSEIFDDQFSVERPDGSNFTLKIRSTKLEDSAMYFCASSRDRGGSDTQYFGPGTRLTVL.